This TCR beta chain was sequenced in a study of T cell responses to AZD1222 COVID-19 vaccine. A word on this clone: Its specificity is not known.

TCRdb's copy holds only in-frame clones and misses some; the assay was immunoSEQ multiplex PCR. The sample yields 150,000 to 200,000 clones, roughly nine tenths seen once. Germline values: CDR1 SNHLY, CDR2 FYNNEI. The CDR3 spans 14 residues. V shed 7 bases, J shed 5 bases, and the junction held 6 bases outside the gene matches. Notes on the study in general: Spike-specific TCR breadth and depth went up after people got two AZD1222 doses.

This clonotype was obtained from an adult who received the AZD1222 COVID-19 vaccine. The chain links TRBV2 to TRBJ2-1, with TRBD2 matching over 9 bases. Sequencing was performed on peripheral blood, taken 28 days after the second AZD1222 dose. The CDR3 bases are TGTGCCAGCAACGGACTAGCGTTCGACAATGAGCAGTTCTTC. This codes for CASNGLAFDNEQFF.